This T cell receptor beta chain is from a study of T cell changes during pregnancy in multiple sclerosis. The CDR3 has 15 amino acids. CDR1 and CDR2 (germline): MNHEY, SMNVEV (reference sequence). J lost 9 bases, V lost 5 bases, and 10 bases had no gene match. Method: immunoSEQ multiplex PCR; TCRdb's copy keeps in-frame clones and lacks some. The sample contains about 40,000 clones, almost 95% of which appear only once. The chain recombines TRBV27 with TRBJ2-1, with TRBD2 matching over 10 bases. This clonotype originated in a female donor with multiple sclerosis, enrolled in a pregnancy study. Source: CD4+ T cells from peripheral blood mononuclear cells, taken after pregnancy. In DNA form, the CDR3 reads TGTGCCAGCAGTCCCCAGCGGGGGGGCTATATTGAGCAGTTCTTC. This gives the protein CASSPQRGGYIEQFF.